This T cell receptor (beta chain) came from a study of T cells in Graves' hyperthyroidism and ophthalmopathy. General study findings and limits: Classification by a 13 V-J model distinguished ophthalmopathy from stable hyperthyroidism.

Amplification of TCR beta CDR3 regions used RNA as the template. HTBI primers were employed in a first-round RT-PCR of the TCR CDR3. TCRdb itself ran the multiplex PCR reads through MiXCR, one entry per CDR3 protein. The sample holds about 620,000 distinct CDR3 sequences, roughly 15% seen once. This CDR3 is built from 16 residues. Germline CDR1 reads SNHLY; CDR2 reads FYNNEI. The V segment lost 5 bases and the J segment 2 bases; nucleotides outside the gene matches: 7. About this clonotype: Its specificity is unknown.

This clonotype was obtained from a woman in her 30s with Graves' hyperthyroidism. This chain joins TRBV2 and TRBJ2-3; 10 bases are shared with TRBD2. The source material was blood. CDR3 region: CASSLLAGQVTDTQYF. DNA of the CDR3: TGTGCCAGCAGTTTACTAGCGGGACAGGTCACAGATACGCAGTATTTT.